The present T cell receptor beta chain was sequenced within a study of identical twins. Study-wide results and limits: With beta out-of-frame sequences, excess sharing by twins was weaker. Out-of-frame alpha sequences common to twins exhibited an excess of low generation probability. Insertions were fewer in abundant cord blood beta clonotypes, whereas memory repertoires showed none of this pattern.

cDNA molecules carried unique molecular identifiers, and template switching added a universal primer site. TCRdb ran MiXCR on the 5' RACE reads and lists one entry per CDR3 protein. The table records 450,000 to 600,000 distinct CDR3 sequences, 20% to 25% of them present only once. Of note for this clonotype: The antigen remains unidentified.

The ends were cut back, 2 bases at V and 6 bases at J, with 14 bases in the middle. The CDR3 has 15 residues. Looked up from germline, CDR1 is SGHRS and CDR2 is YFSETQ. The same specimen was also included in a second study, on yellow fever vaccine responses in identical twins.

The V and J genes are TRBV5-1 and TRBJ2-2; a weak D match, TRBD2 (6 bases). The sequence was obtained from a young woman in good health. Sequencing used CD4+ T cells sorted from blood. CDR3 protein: CASSFETSGAGELFF. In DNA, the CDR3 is TGCGCCAGCAGCTTCGAGACTAGTGGGGCCGGGGAGCTGTTTTTT.